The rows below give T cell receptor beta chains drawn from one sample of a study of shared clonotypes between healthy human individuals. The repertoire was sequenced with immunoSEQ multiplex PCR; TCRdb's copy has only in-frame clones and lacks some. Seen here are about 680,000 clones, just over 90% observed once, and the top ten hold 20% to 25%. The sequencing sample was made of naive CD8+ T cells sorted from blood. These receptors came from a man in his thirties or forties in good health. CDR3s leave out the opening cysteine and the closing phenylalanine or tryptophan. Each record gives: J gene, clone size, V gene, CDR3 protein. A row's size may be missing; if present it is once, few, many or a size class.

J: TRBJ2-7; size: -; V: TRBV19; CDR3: ASSIGSGSSYEQY
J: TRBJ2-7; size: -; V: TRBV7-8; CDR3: ASSPADGYYEQY
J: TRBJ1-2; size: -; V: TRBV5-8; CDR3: ASSWPAGPSSVRWNGYT
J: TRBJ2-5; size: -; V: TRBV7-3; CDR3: ASSPRVAGTQY
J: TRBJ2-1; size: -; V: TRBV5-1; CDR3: ASSTGTSSHNEQF
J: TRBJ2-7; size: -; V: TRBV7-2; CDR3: ASSSVQGGMYEQY
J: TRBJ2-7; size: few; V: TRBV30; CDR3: AWTRGGSYEQY
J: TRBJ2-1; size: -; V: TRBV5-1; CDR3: ASSLLAGDGYNEQF
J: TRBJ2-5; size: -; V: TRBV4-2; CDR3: ASSQVRDQETQY
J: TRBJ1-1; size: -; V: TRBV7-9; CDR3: ASSPLGREMNTEAF
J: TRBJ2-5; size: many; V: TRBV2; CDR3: ASGRLAGSRETQY
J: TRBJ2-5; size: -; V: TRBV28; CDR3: ASSLAPGAIVEGGRPETQY
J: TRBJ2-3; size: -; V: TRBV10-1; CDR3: ASSAILAGEIDTQY
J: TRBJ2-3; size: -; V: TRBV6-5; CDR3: ASSYGGGLTDTQY
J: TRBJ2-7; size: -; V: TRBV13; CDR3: ASSPIVRDYEQY
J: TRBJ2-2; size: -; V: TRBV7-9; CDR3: ASSSQLSVNTGELF
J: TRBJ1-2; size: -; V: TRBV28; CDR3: AEDSQTVNYGYT
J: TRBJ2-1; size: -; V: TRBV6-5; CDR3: ASSFSGPEGYNEQF
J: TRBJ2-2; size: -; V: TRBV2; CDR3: ATAGQGPTGELF
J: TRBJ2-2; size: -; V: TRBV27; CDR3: ASSGWEKTGELF
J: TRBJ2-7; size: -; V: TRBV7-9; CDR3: ASSPPRGRTYEQY
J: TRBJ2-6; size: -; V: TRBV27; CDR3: ASRGLLGQGVSGANVLT
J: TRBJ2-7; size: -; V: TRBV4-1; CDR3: ASSPRSRGRDEQY
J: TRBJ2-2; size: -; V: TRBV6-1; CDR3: ASSLRTGGERELF
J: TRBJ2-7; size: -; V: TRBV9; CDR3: ASTAPRAGEHEQY
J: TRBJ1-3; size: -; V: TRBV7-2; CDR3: ASRRDVTWDTIY
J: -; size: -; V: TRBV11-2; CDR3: ASSAPGLAHYEQY
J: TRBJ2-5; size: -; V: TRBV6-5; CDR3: ASSSLATQETQY
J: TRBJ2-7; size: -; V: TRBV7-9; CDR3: ASSPTGQGAYEQY
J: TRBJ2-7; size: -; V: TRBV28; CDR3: ASTSGSDLSYEQY
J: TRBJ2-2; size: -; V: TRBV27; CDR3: ASSLSGSGRGTGELF
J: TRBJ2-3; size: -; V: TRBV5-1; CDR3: ASSLEGTDTQY
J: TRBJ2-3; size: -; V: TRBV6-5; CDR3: ASRSQVLLTDTQY
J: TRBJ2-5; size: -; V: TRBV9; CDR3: ASSVGGVQETQY
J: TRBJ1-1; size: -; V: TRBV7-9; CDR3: ASSLTQENTEAF
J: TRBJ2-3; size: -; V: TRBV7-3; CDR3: ASSFSGFGDTQY
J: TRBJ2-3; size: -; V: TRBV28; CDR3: ASSYGSADTQY
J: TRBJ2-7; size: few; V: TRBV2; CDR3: ASIGTEVYEQY
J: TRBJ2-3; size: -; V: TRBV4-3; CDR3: ASSPGLAGGITDTQY
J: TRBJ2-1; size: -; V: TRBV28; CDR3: ASSFLEGGNEQF
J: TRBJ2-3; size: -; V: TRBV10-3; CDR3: AISPTSGTSGRNTQY
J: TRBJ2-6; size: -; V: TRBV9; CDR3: ASLARTGDSGANVLT
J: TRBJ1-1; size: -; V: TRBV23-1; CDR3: ASSPRTRYTEAF
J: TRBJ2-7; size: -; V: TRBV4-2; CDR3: ASSQDLGSYEQY
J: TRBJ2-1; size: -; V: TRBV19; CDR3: ASSVSLGANEQF